This TCR beta chain was recovered during a study of blood T cells in healthy people across ages. Then a second PCR, running roughly 7 to 11 cycles, was carried out with a sample-barcoded 5' primer and a J-beta primer mix. Using its own MiXCR run on the 5' RACE reads, TCRdb lists one record per CDR3 protein. The sample shows roughly 550,000 distinct CDR3 sequences, less than 25% of them seen only once. The CDR3 covers 15 residues. In germline, CDR1 is MNHEY, CDR2 SVGAGI. Between the trimmed V and J ends, which lost 0 bases and 2 bases, there was a span of 8 bases. This same sample was also taken into another study, of T cells of mothers and their children.

The rearrangement links TRBV6-5 to TRBJ2-4, with D hard to call. The TCR was taken from a boy aged 5-17 years in good health. The sample comprised blood. The CDR3 spells CASSYSSGSKNIQYF. The CDR3 DNA sequence: TGTGCCAGCAGTTACTCGTCTGGGTCCAAAAACATTCAGTACTTC.